The subject of this entry is one T cell receptor beta chain. These data are taken from a study of blood T cell repertoires in COVID-19. Each participant's cohort was designated according to participant-reported clinical history. In the original workflow: By means of reference gene primer amplification, nucleated cell counts were estimated. Repertoires were generated with immunoSEQ multiplex PCR, while TCRdb's copy carries only in-frame clones and drops some. V and J calls and clone size are as listed in that table; D and trimming were resolved from the DNA. The table has roughly 250,000 clones, 75% to 90% seen once. Sequencing used PBMCs or T cells enriched from blood (not recorded which). This TCR was recovered from a woman between 45 and 60 years old who had recovered from COVID-19.

CDR3 nucleotides: TGTGCCAGCAGCTTGGGCGGGACAGGGCTTCTCGAGCAGTACTTC. Translating it yields CASSLGGTGLLEQYF. The chain links TRBV5-6 to TRBJ2-7, with 9 bases lining up with TRBD1. The CDR3 extends over 15 amino acids. The germline gives CDR1 SGHDT, CDR2 YYEEEE. The ends lost 0 bases at V and 6 bases at J; junction bases unmatched: 7.